The 7 T cell receptor beta chains given below trace back to one sample, sequenced in a study of shared clonotypes between healthy human individuals. The data were produced by immunoSEQ multiplex PCR, yet TCRdb's version contains in-frame clones alone and is incomplete. The sample has fewer than 400,000 clones; around two thirds are singletons. Sample: memory CD4+ T cells sorted from blood. Subset of the sample: CD45RA-negative fraction. The origin of the receptors is a man younger than 40 in good health.

The J gene is TRBJ2-3, the V gene TRBV2; D unclear. The CDR3 extends over 15 amino acids. CDR1 SNHLY and CDR2 FYNNEI come from the germline V gene. The V end was cut by 1 base, the J end by 2 bases, with 10 bases between. CDR3 sequence reads: CASSEVEVLTDTQYF. For the CDR3, the DNA is TGTGCCAGCAGTGAAGTAGAGGTTCTCACAGATACGCAGTATTTT.

This clone was detected only once. The V gene is TRBV9, the J gene TRBJ2-2; D gene unclear. The germline V gene encodes CDR1 SGDLS and CDR2 YYNGEE. This CDR3 region has 15 residues. The CDR3 DNA follows: TGTGCTCCACACCACGCAGATACGAACACCGGGGAGCTGTTTTTT. It translates to CAPHHADTNTGELFF.

This clone occurred a few times. The same CDR3 arises from other DNA sequences in this sample as well. J is TRBJ1-1 and V is TRBV5-1; no reliable D call. The germline gives CDR1 SGHRS, CDR2 YFSETQ. Deletions cut 2 bases from V and 0 bases from J, with 5 bases between. The CDR3 consists of 13 residues. CDR3 residues: CASSFNLNTEAFF. The CDR3 DNA is TGCGCCAGCAGCTTTAACTTGAACACTGAAGCTTTCTTT. The variable domain in full, completed from reference TRBV5-1 and TRBJ1-1, reads KAGVTQTPRYLIKTRGQQVTLSCSPISGHRSVSWYQQTPGQGLQFLFEYFSETQRNKGNFPGRFSGRQFSNSRSEMNVSTLELGDSALYLCASSFNLNTEAFFGQGTRLTVV.

V is TRBV30 and J is TRBJ2-2, with a tentative D call TRBD2 (5 bases). The CDR3 is 16 amino acids. Germline V CDR1 and CDR2: GTSNPN, SVGIG (reference sequence). V lost 0 bases to trimming and J lost 2 bases, with 13 bases between them. The CDR3 nucleotides read TGTGCCTGGAGTGTACACCCTAGCAGAAACACCGGGGAGCTGTTTTTT. This translates into CAWSVHPSRNTGELFF.

V and J are TRBV11-2 and TRBJ1-2, with D tentatively TRBD1 (6 bases). CDR3 length equals 13 residues. In germline, CDR1 is SGHAT, CDR2 FQNNGV. V lost 4 bases and J 8 bases, leaving 14 bases between the germline ends. The CDR3 DNA reads as TGTGCCAGCAGCTACCCCCTGGGGGGCGGCTACACCTTC. It translates to CASSYPLGGGYTF.

This rearrangement joins TRBV6-6 to TRBJ2-1, with D unresolved. In germline, CDR1 is MNHNY, CDR2 SVGAGI (reference sequence). Deletions cut 6 bases from V and 0 bases from J, with 15 bases between. CDR3 length: 16 amino acids. CDR3 sequence: CASSTLKGSSYNEQFF. The CDR3 nucleotides are TGTGCCAGCAGCACTTTGAAGGGAAGCTCCTACAATGAGCAGTTCTTC.

This rearrangement joins TRBV19 to TRBJ2-7, with D tentatively TRBD1 or TRBD2 (5 bases each). Trimming removed 1 base from V and 7 bases from J, with 14 bases in between. This CDR3 contains 14 residues. The V gene's germline CDR1 is LNHDA and CDR2 SQIVND (reference sequence). Written as DNA, the CDR3 is TGTGCCAGTAGTATAGCGGGGCCTCCGGGGGAGCAGTACTTC. It yields the protein CASSIAGPPGEQYF.